The 5 T cell receptor beta chains below come from one sample, sequenced in a study of CD8 T cells in ankylosing spondylitis. Study-level results: A TCR beta motif made of 7 to 9 highly homologous variants seemed typical of ankylosing spondylitis blood.

Their recognized antigens are unknown. TCRdb independently ran MiXCR on the 5' RACE reads; one entry per CDR3 protein. Of roughly 490,000 distinct CDR3 sequences in the sample, 5.3% were seen once. Sequenced sample: blood, either unsorted or a sorted T cell fraction (not recorded which). These receptors were taken from a male donor with ankylosing spondylitis.

The chain joins TRBV7-8 to TRBJ2-3; 13 bases align to TRBD2. This CDR3 is 17 amino acids long. V was clipped by 5 bases and J by 2 bases; unmatched bases: 7. CDR1 is SGHVS, CDR2 FQNEAQ, per germline. Here the CDR3 DNA reads TGTGCCAGCAGCCCTACTAGCGGGGGGGCTTTCACAGATACGCAGTATTTT. Its translation: CASSPTSGGAFTDTQYF.

In this sample, this clonotype turned up a few times. The gene calls are TRBV24-1 and TRBJ2-2; D may be TRBD2 (6 bases). This CDR3 comprises 16 residues. The germline V and J ends were trimmed by 0 bases and 0 bases, with 7 bases remaining between them. Per the germline V gene, CDR1 is KGHDR and CDR2 is SFDVKD. The CDR3 region is CATSDLGEANTGELFF. As DNA, the CDR3 is TGTGCCACCAGTGATTTGGGGGAGGCGAACACCGGGGAGCTGTTTTTT.

In its sample, this clonotype was seen many times. This chain uses TRBV7-6 with TRBJ2-7, with a weak D call TRBD2 (6 bases). Germline lookup yields CDR1 SGHVS and CDR2 FNYEAQ. The CDR3 is 16 amino acids. V was clipped by 2 bases and J by 6 bases, with 20 bases between them. As DNA, the CDR3 is TGTGCCAGCAGCTTAACCGGGGGTCTTAGCATTGGCGAGCAGTACTTC. This gives the protein CASSLTGGLSIGEQYF.

This clonotype was seen ten or more times. The chain links TRBV6-6 to TRBJ1-2, with 8 bases identical to TRBD1. Germline CDR1 and CDR2: MNHNY and SVGAGI (reference sequence). The CDR3 length is 12 residues. Losses at the gene ends were 4 bases for V and 14 bases for J; bases not matched to a gene: 9. The CDR3 DNA reads TGTGCCAGCAGTTCCCAGGGGGCGCGGGGGACCTTC. Protein: CASSSQGARGTF.

Ten or more counts support this clonotype. This sequence joins TRBV29-1 and TRBJ1-1; 10 positions agree with TRBD1. V gave up 8 bases and J gave up 7 bases; unmatched junction bases: 16. The length of the CDR3 is 15 residues. Per germline, CDR1 SQVTM and CDR2 ANQGSEA. This chain's CDR3 is CSFSSGTGVQSEAFF. CDR3 DNA: TGCAGCTTTTCTTCCGGGACAGGGGTTCAAAGTGAAGCTTTCTTT.